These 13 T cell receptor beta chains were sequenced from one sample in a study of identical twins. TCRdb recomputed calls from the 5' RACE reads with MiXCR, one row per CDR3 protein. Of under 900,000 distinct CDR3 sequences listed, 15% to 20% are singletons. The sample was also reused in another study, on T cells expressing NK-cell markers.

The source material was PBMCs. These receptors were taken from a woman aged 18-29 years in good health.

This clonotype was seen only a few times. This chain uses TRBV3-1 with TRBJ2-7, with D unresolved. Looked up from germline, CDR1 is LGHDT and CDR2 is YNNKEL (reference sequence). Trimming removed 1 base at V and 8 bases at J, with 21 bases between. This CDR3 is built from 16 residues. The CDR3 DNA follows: TGTGCCAGCAGCCAAGTTACAGACACAGCCGACGGGCAGCAGTACTTC. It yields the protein CASSQVTDTADGQQYF.

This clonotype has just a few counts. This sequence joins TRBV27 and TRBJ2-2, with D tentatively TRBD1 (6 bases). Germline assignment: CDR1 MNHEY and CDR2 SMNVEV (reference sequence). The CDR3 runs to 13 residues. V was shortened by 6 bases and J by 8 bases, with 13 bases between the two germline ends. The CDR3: CASSHRVAGELFF. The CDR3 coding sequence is TGTGCCAGCAGCCACAGGGTTGCTGGGGAGCTGTTTTTT.

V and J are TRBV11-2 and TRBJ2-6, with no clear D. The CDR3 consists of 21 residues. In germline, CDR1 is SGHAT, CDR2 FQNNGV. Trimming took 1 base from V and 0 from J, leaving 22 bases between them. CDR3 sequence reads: CASSLVGLRVGTRSGANVLTF. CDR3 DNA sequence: TGTGCCAGCAGCTTAGTGGGGTTAAGGGTAGGAACCCGCTCTGGGGCCAACGTCCTGACTTTC. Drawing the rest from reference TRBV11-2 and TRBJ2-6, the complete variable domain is EAGVAQSPRYKIIEKRQSVAFWCNPISGHATLYWYQQILGQGPKLLIQFQNNGVVDDSQLPKDRFSAERLKGVDSTLKIQPAKLEDSAVYLCASSLVGLRVGTRSGANVLTFGAGSRLTVL.

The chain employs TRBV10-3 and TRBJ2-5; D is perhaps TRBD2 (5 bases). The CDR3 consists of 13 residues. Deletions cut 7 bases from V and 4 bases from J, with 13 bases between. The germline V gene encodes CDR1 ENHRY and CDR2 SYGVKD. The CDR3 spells CAINRGTLETQYF. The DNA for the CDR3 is TGTGCCATCAACCGGGGTACCCTAGAGACCCAGTACTTC.

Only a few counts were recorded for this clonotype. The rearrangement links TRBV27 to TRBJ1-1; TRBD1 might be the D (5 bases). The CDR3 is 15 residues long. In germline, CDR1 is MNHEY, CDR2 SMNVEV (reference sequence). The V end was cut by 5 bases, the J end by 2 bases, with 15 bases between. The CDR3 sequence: CASSRRTGGNTEAFF. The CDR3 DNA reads TGTGCCAGCAGTCGTCGGACGGGGGGAAACACTGAAGCTTTCTTT.

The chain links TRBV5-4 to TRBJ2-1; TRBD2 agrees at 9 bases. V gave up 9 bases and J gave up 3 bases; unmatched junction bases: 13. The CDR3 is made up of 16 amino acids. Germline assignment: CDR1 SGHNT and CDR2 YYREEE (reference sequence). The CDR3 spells CATEFGRGGFYNEQFF. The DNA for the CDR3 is TGTGCCACAGAATTCGGGCGGGGGGGGTTCTACAATGAGCAGTTCTTC.

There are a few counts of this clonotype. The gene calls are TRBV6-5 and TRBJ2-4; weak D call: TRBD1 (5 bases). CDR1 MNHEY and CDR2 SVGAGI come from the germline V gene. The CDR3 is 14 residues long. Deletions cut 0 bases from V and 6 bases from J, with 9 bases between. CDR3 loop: CASSYSRVRNIQYF. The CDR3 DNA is TGTGCCAGCAGTTACTCCAGGGTCCGAAACATTCAGTACTTC.

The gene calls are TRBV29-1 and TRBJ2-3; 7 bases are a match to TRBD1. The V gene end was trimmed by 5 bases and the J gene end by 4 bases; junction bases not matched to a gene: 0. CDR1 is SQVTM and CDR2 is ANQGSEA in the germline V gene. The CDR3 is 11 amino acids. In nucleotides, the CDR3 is TGCAGCGTTAGGGGGCCAGATACGCAGTATTTT. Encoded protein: CSVRGPDTQYF.

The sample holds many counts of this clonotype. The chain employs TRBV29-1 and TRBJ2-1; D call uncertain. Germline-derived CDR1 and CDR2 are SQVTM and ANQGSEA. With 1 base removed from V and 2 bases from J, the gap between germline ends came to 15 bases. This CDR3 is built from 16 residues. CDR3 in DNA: TGCAGCGTTGAAGCCCCCCGCAGTTCAACCTACAATGAGCAGTTCTTC. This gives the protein CSVEAPRSSTYNEQFF.

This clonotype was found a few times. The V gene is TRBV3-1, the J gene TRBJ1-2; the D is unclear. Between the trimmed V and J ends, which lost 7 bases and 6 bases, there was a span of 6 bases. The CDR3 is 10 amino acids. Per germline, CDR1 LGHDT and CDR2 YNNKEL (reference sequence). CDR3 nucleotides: TGTGCCAGCACTTACCATGGCTACACCTTC. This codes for CASTYHGYTF.

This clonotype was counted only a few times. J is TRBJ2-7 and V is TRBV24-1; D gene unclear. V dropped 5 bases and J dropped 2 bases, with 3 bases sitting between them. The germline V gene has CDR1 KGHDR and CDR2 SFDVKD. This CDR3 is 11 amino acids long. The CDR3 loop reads CATSGAYEQYF. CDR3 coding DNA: TGTGCCACCAGTGGGGCCTACGAGCAGTACTTC.

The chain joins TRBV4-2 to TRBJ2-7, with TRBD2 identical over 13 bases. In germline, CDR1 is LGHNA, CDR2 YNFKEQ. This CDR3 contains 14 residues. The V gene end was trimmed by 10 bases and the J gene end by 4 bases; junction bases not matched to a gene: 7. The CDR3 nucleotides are TGTGCCACCGCCCAGGGACTAGCGGGGTACGAGCAGTACTTC. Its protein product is CATAQGLAGYEQYF.

The CDR3 DNA follows: TGTGCCAGCAGCTGGGCAGGCAGTAGGGAAAAACTGTTTTTT. Translation: CASSWAGSREKLFF. The chain has TRBV11-3 and TRBJ1-4; D gene uncertain. V lost 4 bases to trimming and J lost 8 bases, with 14 bases between them. The CDR3 is 14 residues long. CDR1 is SGHNT, CDR2 YENEEA, per germline.